One sample yielded the 7 T cell receptor beta chains listed below, sequenced in a study of shared clonotypes between healthy human individuals. TCRdb keeps only in-frame clones here, not all; method: immunoSEQ multiplex PCR. Altogether 2 million to 2.5 million clones are present, 92% being singletons, with the ten largest covering around 0.38%. Input material: naive CD4+ T cells from PBMCs. The sample's subset: CD45RA+ positively selected. These receptors all stem from a man in his late teens or twenties in good health. Some clones in this sample may be carry-over from other donors' samples.

In its sample, this clone was seen once. CDR3 residues: CASSQAGGNQPQHF. The CDR3, as DNA: TGTGCCAGCAGCCAAGCGGGGGGCAATCAGCCCCAGCATTTT. The V gene is TRBV7-2, the J gene TRBJ1-5, with a weak D call TRBD1 (5 bases). This CDR3 has 14 residues. The ends were cut back, 5 bases at V and 2 bases at J, with 10 bases in the middle. Germline V gives CDR1 SGHTA, CDR2 FQGNSA.

V and J are TRBV6-1 and TRBJ2-5; D is unresolved. V dropped 9 bases and J dropped 5 bases, with 13 bases sitting between them. This CDR3 has 12 amino acids. Germline V lookup: CDR1 MNHNS, CDR2 SASEGT. The CDR3 sequence is CASSTEEETQYF. In DNA form, the CDR3 reads TGTGCCAGTTCAACAGAGGAGGAGACCCAGTACTTC.

The J gene is TRBJ1-2, the V gene TRBV5-1; a possible D gene is TRBD1 (6 bases). The germline V gene has CDR1 SGHRS and CDR2 YFSETQ. The CDR3 is 14 amino acids. Between the trimmed V and J ends, which lost 4 bases and 4 bases, there was a span of 14 bases. This CDR3 is CASSRSTGIYGYTF. The CDR3 DNA reads TGCGCCAGCAGCCGATCCACAGGGATCTATGGCTACACCTTC.

J is TRBJ1-2 and V is TRBV5-4; 11 bases agree with TRBD1. V shed 4 bases, J shed 4 bases, and the junction held 3 bases outside the gene matches. CDR3 length: 14 residues. The germline gives CDR1 SGHNT, CDR2 YYREEE (reference sequence). CDR3 loop: CASSRTGGAYGYTF. The CDR3, as DNA: TGTGCCAGCAGCCGGACAGGGGGCGCCTATGGCTACACCTTC.

The J gene is TRBJ2-3, the V gene TRBV10-1; maybe TRBD2 (5 bases). CDR3 length equals 15 residues. V gave up 6 bases and J gave up 5 bases, with 18 bases separating them. Germline values: CDR1 WNHNN, CDR2 SYGVQD (reference sequence). The CDR3 DNA follows: TGCGCCAGCAGGTCTCCCTCGATCGGGGAAGATACGCAGTATTTT. Its protein product is CASRSPSIGEDTQYF.

The chain joins TRBV6-6 to TRBJ2-7; unclear D gene. The V gene lost 10 bases and the J gene lost 0 bases, with 16 bases spanning the gap. This CDR3 contains 14 residues. The V gene's germline CDR1 is MNHNY and CDR2 SVGAGI (reference sequence). CDR3 in DNA: TGTGCCACCCGCTACGGGTCGAGCTCCTACGAGCAGTACTTC. It encodes CATRYGSSSYEQYF.

V and J are TRBV7-9 and TRBJ2-3; 8 bases are shared with TRBD2. Germline CDR1 and CDR2: SEHNR and FQNEAQ (reference sequence). V lost 3 bases, J lost 0 bases, and 11 bases stayed unmatched. This CDR3 contains 18 residues. CDR3 sequence: CASSFSGGTASSTDTQYF. DNA for the CDR3: TGTGCCAGCAGCTTTTCGGGAGGGACGGCATCTAGCACAGATACGCAGTATTTT.